The 7 T cell receptor beta chains below were found in one sample sequenced in a study of CD8 T cells in ankylosing spondylitis. Which antigens these TCRs recognize remains unknown. Each CDR3 protein is one row after TCRdb ran MiXCR on the 5' RACE reads. The sample lists some 800,000 distinct CDR3 sequences; 12% were seen once. Study-level points and caveats: About eight highly homologous variants made up a TCR beta motif that seemed to typify ankylosing spondylitis blood.

Input material: blood, either unsorted or a sorted T cell fraction (not recorded which). The receptors were gathered from a male donor with ankylosing spondylitis.

This clonotype was observed many times. The chain has TRBV29-1 and TRBJ1-1; D unresolved. Trimming took off 6 bases at V and 3 bases at J, with 17 bases between the two ends. The CDR3 sequence is 14 residues long. CDR1 is SQVTM and CDR2 is ANQGSEA in the germline V gene. The CDR3 spells CSVKPALIHTEAFF. The CDR3 DNA is TGCAGCGTCAAGCCGGCCCTGATTCACACTGAAGCTTTCTTT.

The rearrangement joins TRBV20-1 to TRBJ2-7, with TRBD2 as a possible D gene (6 bases). CDR3 length: 14 residues. The V gene lost 4 bases and the J gene lost 0 bases, with 13 bases spanning the gap. From germline, CDR1 is DFQATT and CDR2 SNEGSKA (reference sequence). CDR3 region: CSAKRTTYSYEQYF. The DNA of the CDR3 is TGCAGTGCTAAGCGGACTACCTACTCCTACGAGCAGTACTTC.

This clonotype was counted a few times. The V gene is TRBV7-2, the J gene TRBJ1-1; D not resolved. Germline CDR1 and CDR2: SGHTA and FQGNSA. CDR3 length: 14 residues. V dropped 5 bases and J dropped 1 base, with 11 bases sitting between them. CDR3 protein: CASSARRRNTEAFF. The CDR3 nucleotides read TGTGCCAGCAGCGCACGACGGAGGAACACTGAAGCTTTCTTT.

This clonotype was counted a few times. The chain links TRBV20-1 to TRBJ2-5; weak D call: TRBD2 (5 bases). V lost 6 bases, J lost 4 bases, and 18 bases lay in between. Germline V gives CDR1 DFQATT, CDR2 SNEGSKA (reference sequence). There are 14 residues in the CDR3. CDR3: CSAATGPEGETQYF. CDR3 bases: TGCAGTGCCGCCACCGGGCCCGAGGGAGAGACCCAGTACTTC.

V usage is TRBV20-1 and J usage is TRBJ2-3; possible D gene TRBD1, 6 bases. With 4 bases removed from V and 0 bases from J, the gap between germline ends came to 17 bases. This CDR3 spans 16 amino acids. The germline gives CDR1 DFQATT, CDR2 SNEGSKA (reference sequence). The CDR3 reads CSAKKRQAASTDTQYF. As DNA, the CDR3 is TGCAGTGCTAAGAAGCGACAGGCGGCTAGCACAGATACGCAGTATTTT.

As regards this clonotype: The junction shows a germline mismatch at one end, possibly a read error. The gene calls are TRBV11-2 and TRBJ2-1; TRBD2 matches 10 bases. The germline V gene encodes CDR1 SGHAT and CDR2 FQNNGV. The CDR3 totals 15 residues. The CDR3 DNA reads TGTGCCAGCGGCTTGGTAGCGGGAGGATTGGGGGAGCAGTTCTTC. The encoded protein is CASGLVAGGLGEQFF.

The chain combines TRBV7-9 with TRBJ1-5, with D perhaps TRBD1 (6 bases). Germline V gene lookup returns CDR1 SEHNR and CDR2 FQNEAQ (reference sequence). Trimming took off 1 base at V and 7 bases at J, with 17 bases between the two ends. This CDR3 spans 16 amino acids. The CDR3 sequence is CASSLGAGEGWQPQHF. The DNA for the CDR3 is TGTGCCAGCAGCTTAGGGGCAGGGGAGGGCTGGCAGCCCCAGCATTTT.